This is a list of T cell receptor beta chains from one sample in a study of T-cell reconstitution after alpha-beta-depleted transplantation in children. TCRdb redid the calling of the PCR reads with MiXCR, one entry per CDR3 protein. This sample has 120,000 or so distinct CDR3 sequences, with roughly 24% found just once. Sample: PBMCs, mostly from graft donor cells, taken 180 days after TCRalphabeta/CD19-depleted stem cell transplant. These receptors all stem from a male patient aged 2 to 9 who had a stem cell transplant for chronic granulomatous disease, so the T cells may come from the graft donor. The CDR3 runs from the conserved cysteine through the conserved F or W. The order of the fields is D gene, J gene, CDR3 length, V gene, clone size, CDR3 DNA, CDR3 protein. The D gene is left open where the match is weak. For some rows the clone size is stated as once, few or many, or as a class when expanded; others skip it.

d_call: NA; j_call: TRBJ2-3; cdr3_length: 12; v_call: TRBV29-1; clone_size: NA; cdr3_nt: TGCAGCGTTGGCCAAGGAGGGGATACGCGGTATTTT; cdr3_aa: CSVGQGGDTRYF
d_call: NA; j_call: TRBJ2-1; cdr3_length: 16; v_call: TRBV14; clone_size: few; cdr3_nt: TGTGCCAGCAGCCAAGTTGGTGGAAGGGGCTACAATGAGCAGTTCTTC; cdr3_aa: CASSQVGGRGYNEQFF
d_call: NA; j_call: TRBJ1-2; cdr3_length: 13; v_call: TRBV29-1; clone_size: many; cdr3_nt: TGCAGCGTTGATTCCTCAGGGACCTATGGCTACACCTTC; cdr3_aa: CSVDSSGTYGYTF
d_call: NA; j_call: TRBJ2-1; cdr3_length: 17; v_call: TRBV4-2; clone_size: few; cdr3_nt: TGTGCCAGCAGCCAAGAACCCAGCCGAAGCTCCTACAATGAGCAGTTCTTC; cdr3_aa: CASSQEPSRSSYNEQFF
d_call: NA; j_call: TRBJ1-5; cdr3_length: 16; v_call: TRBV12-3/TRBV12-4; clone_size: NA; cdr3_nt: TGTGCCAGCAGTTTGGGCCCCACGGGGGTACATCAGCCCCAGCATTTT; cdr3_aa: CASSLGPTGVHQPQHF
d_call: TRBD1; j_call: TRBJ2-7; cdr3_length: 14; v_call: TRBV10-3; clone_size: NA; cdr3_nt: TGTGCCATCAGGACCGGGACAGGGTCCTACGAGCAGTACTTC; cdr3_aa: CAIRTGTGSYEQYF
d_call: TRBD2; j_call: TRBJ2-1; cdr3_length: 17; v_call: TRBV29-1; clone_size: NA; cdr3_nt: TGCAGCGTAGTACTATTATTAGCGGGAGTTCCCGTAGGGGAGCAGTTCTTC; cdr3_aa: CSVVLLLAGVPVGEQFF
d_call: TRBD1; j_call: TRBJ2-7; cdr3_length: 14; v_call: TRBV18; clone_size: many; cdr3_nt: TGTGCCAGCTCAAAATCCGGGACAGCTTACGAGCAGTACTTC; cdr3_aa: CASSKSGTAYEQYF
d_call: NA; j_call: TRBJ2-1; cdr3_length: 17; v_call: TRBV5-1; clone_size: many; cdr3_nt: TGCGCCAGCAGCTATTCCAGGACTGGGAGCTCCTACAATGAGCAGTTCTTC; cdr3_aa: CASSYSRTGSSYNEQFF
d_call: TRBD1; j_call: TRBJ1-1; cdr3_length: 14; v_call: TRBV20-1; clone_size: NA; cdr3_nt: TGCAGTGCCTTGCCCGGGACAGGGGGCACTGAAGCTTTCTTT; cdr3_aa: CSALPGTGGTEAFF
d_call: TRBD1; j_call: TRBJ2-2; cdr3_length: 16; v_call: TRBV6-5; clone_size: NA; cdr3_nt: TGTGCCAGCAGTTTCCTCCTGACAGGGGGCACCGGGGAGCTGTTTTTT; cdr3_aa: CASSFLLTGGTGELFF
d_call: NA; j_call: TRBJ2-1; cdr3_length: 12; v_call: TRBV4-3; clone_size: NA; cdr3_nt: TGCGCCAGCAGCCAACTCGGTGGTGAGCAGTTCTTC; cdr3_aa: CASSQLGGEQFF
d_call: NA; j_call: TRBJ1-4; cdr3_length: 14; v_call: TRBV12-3/TRBV12-4; clone_size: NA; cdr3_nt: TGTGCCAGCAGGTCGGGACACGCAAATGAAAAACTGTTTTTT; cdr3_aa: CASRSGHANEKLFF
d_call: NA; j_call: TRBJ2-3; cdr3_length: 14; v_call: TRBV5-1; clone_size: few; cdr3_nt: TGCGCCAGCAGCTTGGACAGGGGCACAGATACGCAGTATTTT; cdr3_aa: CASSLDRGTDTQYF
d_call: TRBD1; j_call: TRBJ2-1; cdr3_length: 15; v_call: TRBV9; clone_size: many; cdr3_nt: TGTGCCAGCAGCGTTCGAGGGGGCGACTACAATGAGCAGTTCTTC; cdr3_aa: CASSVRGGDYNEQFF
d_call: TRBD2; j_call: TRBJ2-1; cdr3_length: 15; v_call: TRBV30; clone_size: NA; cdr3_nt: TGTGCCTGGAGTGTAGAGCTAGCGGCCTACAATGAGCAGTTCTTC; cdr3_aa: CAWSVELAAYNEQFF
d_call: NA; j_call: TRBJ2-3; cdr3_length: 14; v_call: TRBV27; clone_size: NA; cdr3_nt: TGTGCCAGCAGCCGCTCCCATATCACAGATACGCAGTATTTT; cdr3_aa: CASSRSHITDTQYF
d_call: NA; j_call: TRBJ2-3; cdr3_length: 14; v_call: TRBV10-3; clone_size: NA; cdr3_nt: TGTGCCATCAGTGAAAGCGGTTACACATATACGCAGTATTTT; cdr3_aa: CAISESGYTYTQYF
d_call: TRBD1; j_call: TRBJ1-2; cdr3_length: 16; v_call: TRBV7-2; clone_size: many; cdr3_nt: TGTGCCAGCAGCATCTCCTCAGGGGGCCCCAGCTATGGCTACACCTTC; cdr3_aa: CASSISSGGPSYGYTF
d_call: TRBD2; j_call: TRBJ2-7; cdr3_length: 13; v_call: TRBV29-1; clone_size: NA; cdr3_nt: TGCAGCGTAAAGACTAGCGGGACTGAAGAGCAGTACTTC; cdr3_aa: CSVKTSGTEEQYF
d_call: TRBD1; j_call: TRBJ2-7; cdr3_length: 14; v_call: TRBV5-5; clone_size: few; cdr3_nt: TGTGCCAGCAGCTTCGGGACAGGGAACTACGAGCAGTACTTC; cdr3_aa: CASSFGTGNYEQYF
d_call: NA; j_call: TRBJ2-1; cdr3_length: 12; v_call: TRBV5-1; clone_size: many; cdr3_nt: TGCGCCAGCAGCGAAACCCTCAATGAGCAGTTCTTC; cdr3_aa: CASSETLNEQFF
d_call: NA; j_call: TRBJ2-2; cdr3_length: 15; v_call: TRBV12-3/TRBV12-4; clone_size: many; cdr3_nt: TGTGCCAGCAGTAAACGGGGGCAGGGGGCCGGGGAGCTGTTTTTT; cdr3_aa: CASSKRGQGAGELFF
d_call: TRBD2; j_call: TRBJ2-7; cdr3_length: 16; v_call: TRBV10-3; clone_size: few; cdr3_nt: TGTGCCATCAGTGAGTCGAGCCTAGCGGGGCCCTACGAGCAGTACTTC; cdr3_aa: CAISESSLAGPYEQYF
d_call: NA; j_call: TRBJ2-5; cdr3_length: 14; v_call: TRBV5-1; clone_size: NA; cdr3_nt: TGCGCCAGCAGCTTGGATGGGGGGCCTGAGACCCAGTACTTC; cdr3_aa: CASSLDGGPETQYF
d_call: NA; j_call: TRBJ2-2; cdr3_length: 15; v_call: TRBV20-1; clone_size: many; cdr3_nt: TGCAGTGCTACAAGTGGGACGGATAACACCGGGGAGCTGTTTTTT; cdr3_aa: CSATSGTDNTGELFF
d_call: NA; j_call: TRBJ2-7; cdr3_length: 14; v_call: TRBV28; clone_size: NA; cdr3_nt: TGTGCCAGCAGTTCTGGACCGATTACCTACGAGCAGTACTTC; cdr3_aa: CASSSGPITYEQYF
d_call: NA; j_call: TRBJ2-1; cdr3_length: 13; v_call: TRBV18; clone_size: NA; cdr3_nt: TGTGCCAGCTCAAACCAAGGGGGGGCTGAGCAGTTCTTC; cdr3_aa: CASSNQGGAEQFF
d_call: NA; j_call: TRBJ1-2; cdr3_length: 13; v_call: TRBV12-3/TRBV12-4; clone_size: few; cdr3_nt: TGTGCCAGCACCCCACAGTCAAACTATGGCTACACCTTC; cdr3_aa: CASTPQSNYGYTF
d_call: NA; j_call: TRBJ2-1; cdr3_length: 15; v_call: TRBV7-9; clone_size: NA; cdr3_nt: TGTGCCAGCAGCTTGAAGTGGGAGGTCTACAATGAGCAGTTCTTC; cdr3_aa: CASSLKWEVYNEQFF
d_call: TRBD1; j_call: TRBJ2-5; cdr3_length: 14; v_call: TRBV27; clone_size: many; cdr3_nt: TGTGCCAGCAGTTTCTTTTCAGGGGGCGAGACCCAGTACTTC; cdr3_aa: CASSFFSGGETQYF
d_call: TRBD2; j_call: TRBJ2-3; cdr3_length: 18; v_call: TRBV5-1; clone_size: many; cdr3_nt: TGCGCCAGCAGCTGGACCCGCGGGACCGGGACTATTACAGATACGCAGTATTTT; cdr3_aa: CASSWTRGTGTITDTQYF
d_call: NA; j_call: TRBJ2-7; cdr3_length: 15; v_call: TRBV6-1; clone_size: once; cdr3_nt: TGTGCCAGCAGTGAAGTTGGCGGGCGATCCTACGAGCAGTACTTC; cdr3_aa: CASSEVGGRSYEQYF